A single sample is the source of the 23 T cell receptor beta chains below, sequenced in a study of blood T cells in healthy people across ages. The use of a sample-barcoded 5' primer and a J-beta primer mix characterized a second PCR of roughly 6 to 11 cycles. TCRdb recomputed calls from the 5' RACE reads with MiXCR, one row per CDR3 protein. The repertoire holds about 320,000 distinct CDR3 sequences, with around 30% as singletons. Sequencing was carried out using blood. Source of these receptors: a woman aged 70 to 79 in good health.

This clonotype was counted between two and nine times. V gene TRBV20-1 combines with J gene TRBJ1-1; tentative D call: TRBD1 (6 bases). The CDR3 spans 13 residues. Trimming took 5 bases from V and 5 from J, leaving 15 bases between them. CDR1 is DFQATT and CDR2 is SNEGSKA in the germline V gene (reference sequence). The DNA of the CDR3 is TGCAGTGCTCGGTGGGGGGCCCGGACTGAAGCTTTCTTT. It yields the protein CSARWGARTEAFF.

The sample holds a few counts of this clonotype. The chain joins TRBV2 to TRBJ2-1; 9 nucleotides line up with TRBD2. This CDR3 has 15 amino acids. Germline V gives CDR1 SNHLY, CDR2 FYNNEI. Trimming at V came to 5 bases and at J to 7 bases, leaving 9 bases not matched to a gene. For the CDR3, the DNA is TGTGCCAGCAGTCCGGTAGCGGGGGCGGGAAATGAGCAGTTCTTC. This translates into CASSPVAGAGNEQFF. The variable domain in full, completed from reference TRBV2 and TRBJ2-1, reads EPEVTQTPSHQVTQMGQEVILRCVPISNHLYFYWYRQILGQKVEFLVSFYNNEISEKSEIFDDQFSVERPDGSNFTLKIRSTKLEDSAMYFCASSPVAGAGNEQFFGPGTRLTVL.

There are many counts of this clonotype. V gene TRBV20-1 combines with J gene TRBJ1-3; D remains unclear. V gave up 0 bases and J gave up 0 bases, with 12 bases separating them. CDR3 length equals 16 residues. The germline V gene encodes CDR1 DFQATT and CDR2 SNEGSKA (reference sequence). This chain's CDR3 is CSARDGRGLSGNTIYF. The CDR3 nucleotides are TGCAGTGCTAGAGATGGCCGCGGACTCTCTGGAAACACCATATATTTT.

V is TRBV20-1 and J is TRBJ2-5; no firm D call. The DNA end lines up better with TRBJ2-7; the J call may be wrong. CDR1 is DFQATT, CDR2 SNEGSKA, per germline (reference sequence). This CDR3 has 12 amino acids. CDR3 loop: CSADIGGYEQYF. DNA of the CDR3: TGCAGTGCTGACATAGGTGGCTACGAGCAGTACTTC.

This clonotype has only a few counts. The DNA of the CDR3 is TGTGCCAGCAGTCGTGGGACTACCGGACGTGTCAAAAACATTCAGTACTTC. Translation gives CASSRGTTGRVKNIQYF. The chain employs TRBV6-5 and TRBJ2-4; TRBD2 aligns across 7 bases. There are 17 residues in the CDR3. Germline CDR1 reads MNHEY; CDR2 reads SVGAGI. V lost 5 bases and J lost 3; bases outside the gene matches: 13.

The rearrangement joins TRBV20-1 to TRBJ1-1; D is undetermined. Germline values: CDR1 DFQATT, CDR2 SNEGSKA (reference sequence). There are 16 residues in the CDR3. Deletions cut 0 bases from V and 2 bases from J, with 16 bases between. The CDR3 DNA reads as TGCAGTGCTAGAGATAAGGGCAGGCAGAGAAACACTGAAGCTTTCTTT. This translates into CSARDKGRQRNTEAFF.

This clonotype occurred a few times. CDR3 bases: TGCAGTGCTCAAGGGGGGGCTGTGGGTGAAAAACTGTTTTTT. Amino acids: CSAQGGAVGEKLFF. The chain has TRBV20-1 and TRBJ1-4; tentatively, D is TRBD1 (6 bases). Germline CDR1 is DFQATT and CDR2 is SNEGSKA (reference sequence). Deletions cut 5 bases from V and 7 bases from J, with 17 bases between. The CDR3 contains 14 residues.

The chain carries TRBV4-1 and TRBJ1-6, with D perhaps TRBD1 (6 bases). The germline gives CDR1 MGHRA, CDR2 YSYEKL. CDR3 length: 13 residues. The V gene lost 4 bases and the J gene lost 9 bases, with 10 bases spanning the gap. The CDR3 DNA reads TGCGCCAGCAGCCCTCCAGGGGCTTCACCCCTCCACTTT. This gives the protein CASSPPGASPLHF.

The V call is TRBV20-1, the J call TRBJ2-5; D is uncertain. The J call is doubtful: the DNA matches TRBJ2-7 better. CDR1 and CDR2 (germline): DFQATT, SNEGSKA (reference sequence). The CDR3 consists of 16 residues. CDR3 DNA: TGCAGTGCGGAGACCTTGGGCCTCGCGGCACCCTACGAGCAGTACTTC. This translates into CSAETLGLAAPYEQYF.

The genes are TRBV20-1 and TRBJ2-5; perhaps TRBD2 as D (5 bases). Germline loops: CDR1 DFQATT, CDR2 SNEGSKA (reference sequence). Trimming stripped 0 bases from V and 5 bases from J, with 13 bases between. The CDR3 is 14 amino acids. The CDR3 here is CSARDPAGVETQYF. The DNA of the CDR3 is TGCAGTGCTAGAGATCCGGCGGGCGTCGAGACCCAGTACTTC.

The chain combines TRBV7-9 with TRBJ1-1, with D unclear. The CDR3 has 13 residues. V was pared by 5 bases and J by 4 bases, with 11 bases between. CDR1 and CDR2 from the germline V gene are SEHNR and FQNEAQ (reference sequence). Here the CDR3 DNA reads TGTGCCAGCAGCCAGAGTTATGGCACTGAAGCTTTCTTT. Its translation: CASSQSYGTEAFF.

This clonotype was seen a few times. The J gene is TRBJ1-5, the V gene TRBV9, with D unclear. The CDR3 has 15 residues. Trimming stripped 3 bases from V and 7 bases from J, with 17 bases between. Germline V CDR1 and CDR2: SGDLS, YYNGEE. The CDR3 region is CASSESGERRQPQHF. The DNA for the CDR3 is TGTGCCAGCAGCGAAAGCGGGGAAAGAAGGCAGCCCCAGCATTTT.

The J gene is TRBJ2-1, the V gene TRBV9; D remains ambiguous. Trimming cost V 3 bases and J 9 bases, with 13 bases left between them. Germline V lookup: CDR1 SGDLS, CDR2 YYNGEE. CDR3 size: 13 residues. CDR3 sequence (DNA): TGTGCCAGCAGCGACAACAGTATGGGTGAGCAGTTCTTC. Protein: CASSDNSMGEQFF. The variable domain in full, completed from reference TRBV9 and TRBJ2-1, reads DSGVTQTPKHLITATGQRVTLRCSPRSGDLSVYWYQQSLDQGLQFLIQYYNGEERAKGNILERFSAQQFPDLHSELNLSSLELGDSALYFCASSDNSMGEQFFGPGTRLTVL.

This clonotype was counted only a few times. The chain recombines TRBV29-1 with TRBJ2-5, with D perhaps assigned TRBD1 or TRBD2 (5 bases each). Germline V CDR1 and CDR2: SQVTM, ANQGSEA. V lost 7 bases and J lost 5, with 11 bases in between. The CDR3 consists of 11 residues. The CDR3: CSAGTEETQYF. CDR3 DNA sequence: TGCAGCGCCGGGACCGAGGAGACCCAGTACTTC.

In this sample, this clonotype turned up many times. J is TRBJ1-1 and V is TRBV28, with a tentative D call TRBD1 (6 bases). V was pared by 6 bases and J by 6 bases, with 20 bases between. Germline loops: CDR1 MDHEN, CDR2 SYDVKM. This CDR3 comprises 15 residues. The CDR3 DNA sequence: TGTGCCAGCAGCTTGCCCAATAGGGGGGCGCCTGAAGCTTTCTTT. It translates to CASSLPNRGAPEAFF.

V and J are TRBV28 and TRBJ2-1; tentative D call: TRBD1 (6 bases). The CDR3 loop spans 13 amino acids. CDR1 is MDHEN and CDR2 is SYDVKM in the germline V gene. Trimming removed 4 bases from V and 8 bases from J, with 12 bases in between. Written as DNA, the CDR3 is TGTGCCAGCAGTTCGTACAGGGCCTATGAGCAGTTCTTC. Residues: CASSSYRAYEQFF.

This clonotype was counted at least ten times. The chain has TRBV29-1 and TRBJ2-7, with a weak D call TRBD2 (6 bases). CDR1 is SQVTM, CDR2 ANQGSEA, per germline. The V and J ends lost 3 bases and 2 bases respectively, with 11 bases between them. The CDR3 extends over 13 amino acids. In DNA form, the CDR3 reads TGCAGCGTTGAGAGCGGGTCCCCCTACGAGCAGTACTTC. This encodes CSVESGSPYEQYF.

This chain connects TRBV18 to TRBJ2-1; tentatively, D is TRBD2 (5 bases). Germline values: CDR1 KGHSH, CDR2 LQKENI. Trimming stripped 6 bases from V and 7 bases from J, with 13 bases between. The CDR3 loop spans 13 amino acids. CDR3 region: CASSDGLGNEQFF. CDR3 bases: TGTGCCAGCTCCGACGGACTGGGAAATGAGCAGTTCTTC.

This clonotype was counted at least ten times. An end of the junction does not agree with germline; a read error may underlie this. The V call is TRBV27, the J call TRBJ2-7, with 7 positions matching TRBD2. The V gene's germline CDR1 is MNHEY and CDR2 SMNVEV (reference sequence). The CDR3 has 16 residues. CDR3 DNA: TGTGCTAGCAGTTCACTAGCTAGCGGAGGCCCTTACGAGCAGTACTTC. It encodes CASSSLASGGPYEQYF.

This clonotype was seen repeatedly, ten times or more. The chain carries TRBV29-1 and TRBJ1-4, with 7 bases identical to TRBD1. Germline CDR1 SQVTM, CDR2 ANQGSEA. J gave up 8 bases and V 5 bases, and 8 bases lay outside the gene matches. The CDR3 is made up of 13 amino acids. The CDR3 nucleotides read TGCAGCGTTCAGGGACAGCGAGGGGAAAAACTGTTTTTT. It translates to CSVQGQRGEKLFF.

The chain recombines TRBV7-3 with TRBJ2-5, with D perhaps being TRBD1 or TRBD2 (6 bases each). CDR1 is SGHTA, CDR2 FQGTGA, per germline. Trimming removed 4 bases from V and 3 bases from J, with 15 bases in between. This CDR3 spans 15 amino acids. The CDR3 nucleotides read TGTGCCAGCAGCTCCGGGGGCGAAATTAAAGAGACCCAGTACTTC. It encodes CASSSGGEIKETQYF.

This clonotype was detected ten times or more. The rearrangement links TRBV28 to TRBJ2-5; no clear D gene. The V gene's germline CDR1 is MDHEN and CDR2 SYDVKM. V lost 3 bases and J 4 bases, leaving 15 bases between the germline ends. The CDR3 spans 15 residues. CDR3 nucleotide sequence: TGTGCCAGCAGTTTGGGTAAACCCTATAGAGAGACCCAGTACTTC. Amino acid sequence: CASSLGKPYRETQYF.

This clonotype occurred a few times. This chain uses TRBV5-1 with TRBJ2-5; D might be TRBD1 or TRBD2, each matching 5 bases. V lost 1 base and J lost 1, with 11 bases in between. The germline CDR1 and CDR2 sequences are SGHRS and YFSETQ. The CDR3 is 15 residues long. The DNA for the CDR3 is TGCGCCAGCAGCTTGACAGGACTCACCCAAGAGACCCAGTACTTC. Translation gives CASSLTGLTQETQYF.